This T cell receptor (beta chain) was retrieved from a study of long-term antiretroviral therapy in people with HIV. Overall study results and limits: The study found that diversity rose after ART but stayed below transplant donor controls. The study found narrower CDR3 length ranges in HIV repertoires than in controls. Blood dating 2004 to 2017 may reflect older ART regimens. Across all time points, the repertoire was dominated by clones that expanded before ART.

As to this clone: No antigen is known for it.

The assay, immunoSEQ v3.0, was run at survey level. Data came from immunoSEQ multiplex PCR; TCRdb stores just in-frame clones and leaves some out. The sample includes about 27,000 clones, roughly 80% of them seen just once. The CDR3 is 14 amino acids. CDR1 WSHSY and CDR2 SAAADI come from the germline V gene. Trimming removed 8 bases from V and 7 bases from J, with 18 bases in between. The rearrangement joins TRBV10-2 to TRBJ1-5; D unclear. This TCR derives from a man between 18 and 29 years old with HIV. The sample was unsorted PBMCs, taken 0.8 years before starting antiretroviral therapy. CDR3 coding DNA: TGCGCCAGCGCTAAAGGCAGGCGAGAACAGCCCCAGCATTTT. Translated: CASAKGRREQPQHF.